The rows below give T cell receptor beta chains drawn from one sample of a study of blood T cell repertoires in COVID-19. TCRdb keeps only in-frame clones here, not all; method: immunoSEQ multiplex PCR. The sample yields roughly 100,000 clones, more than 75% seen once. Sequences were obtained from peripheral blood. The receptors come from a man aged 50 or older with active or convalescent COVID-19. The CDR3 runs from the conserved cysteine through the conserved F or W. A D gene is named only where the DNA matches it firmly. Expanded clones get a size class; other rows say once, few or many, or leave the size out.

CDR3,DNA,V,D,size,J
CASTPGQSFYQPQHF,TGTGCCAGTACTCCGGGACAGAGTTTTTATCAGCCCCAGCATTTT,TRBV19,TRBD1,NA,TRBJ1-5
CASSPRAGQETQYF,TGTGCCAGCAGTCCCCGTGCGGGCCAAGAGACCCAGTACTTC,TRBV3-1/TRBV3-2,NA,NA,TRBJ2-5
CASSTRTGVANQPQHF,TGTGCCAGCAGTACCAGGACAGGGGTGGCCAATCAGCCCCAGCATTTT,TRBV28,TRBD1,NA,TRBJ1-5
CASSLGGQGKYEQFF,TGTGCCAGCAGCTTAGGGGGACAGGGGAAGTATGAGCAGTTCTTC,TRBV7-6,TRBD1,NA,TRBJ2-1
CASSTGADTQYF,TGTGCCAGCAGCACAGGGGCGGATACGCAGTATTTT,TRBV14,TRBD1,NA,TRBJ2-3
CASMPRDRGFNSPLHF,TGTGCCAGCATGCCCCGGGACAGGGGGTTTAATTCACCCCTCCACTTT,TRBV27,TRBD1,few,TRBJ1-6
CASSEGNTGELFF,TGTGCCAGCAGTGAGGGGAACACCGGGGAGCTGTTTTTT,TRBV28,NA,few,TRBJ2-2
CASSPQMGSATGELFF,TGTGCCAGCAGCCCACAGATGGGGAGTGCCACCGGGGAGCTGTTTTTT,TRBV4-2,NA,NA,TRBJ2-2
CASSVDGGIQETQYF,TGTGCCAGCAGCGTGGACGGGGGGATCCAAGAGACCCAGTACTTC,TRBV7-7,TRBD2,NA,TRBJ2-5
CSARQGAGEQFF,TGCAGCGCTAGACAGGGGGCGGGTGAGCAGTTCTTC,TRBV29-1,TRBD1,NA,TRBJ2-1
CASSPGRTNSQETQYF,TGTGCCAGCAGCCCAGGACGGACTAACAGCCAAGAGACCCAGTACTTC,TRBV11-2,NA,once,TRBJ2-5
CASSSGTSGGVQGEQFF,TGTGCCAGCAGTTCCGGGACTAGCGGGGGGGTCCAGGGCGAGCAGTTCTTC,TRBV28,TRBD2,NA,TRBJ2-1
CAIRGTENTGELFF,TGTGCCATCAGAGGGACAGAGAACACCGGGGAGCTGTTTTTT,TRBV10-3,TRBD1,NA,TRBJ2-2
CASSSYASGLGEKLFF,TGTGCCAGCAGTTCATATGCGTCAGGGTTAGGGGAAAAACTGTTTTTT,TRBV28,NA,NA,TRBJ1-4
CASSYGEEKLFF,TGTGCCAGCAGTTACGGGGAGGAAAAACTGTTTTTT,TRBV3-1/TRBV3-2,NA,NA,TRBJ1-4
CASRAQNSPLHF,TGTGCCAGCAGGGCCCAAAATTCACCCCTCCACTTT,TRBV28,NA,NA,TRBJ1-6
CATTPRTGGLFNEQFF,TGTGCCACCACCCCAAGGACAGGGGGCCTATTCAATGAGCAGTTCTTC,TRBV15,TRBD1,NA,TRBJ2-1
CASSSTSGLGYEQYF,TGTGCCAGCAGTTCGACTAGCGGGCTTGGCTACGAGCAGTACTTC,TRBV27,TRBD2,NA,TRBJ2-7
CASSPQGADEKLFF,TGTGCCAGCTCACCACAGGGGGCTGATGAAAAACTGTTTTTT,TRBV18,TRBD1,NA,TRBJ1-4
CASSRQGGTEAFF,TGTGCCAGCAGCCGACAGGGGGGGACTGAAGCTTTCTTT,TRBV6-5,TRBD1,NA,TRBJ1-1
CASSTPSGSYNEQFF,TGTGCCAGCAGCACCCCTAGCGGGTCCTACAATGAGCAGTTCTTC,TRBV7-2,TRBD2,NA,TRBJ2-1
CASSSPGDEQYF,TGTGCCAGCAGTTCTCCAGGGGACGAGCAGTACTTC,TRBV6-5,NA,NA,TRBJ2-7
CASSPSTGAGFAKNIQYF,TGCGCCAGCAGCCCTTCCACAGGGGCCGGCTTTGCCAAAAACATTCAGTACTTC,TRBV5-1,TRBD1,NA,TRBJ2-4
CASSQAGNQPQHF,TGTGCCAGCAGCCAAGCAGGGAATCAGCCCCAGCATTTT,TRBV3-1/TRBV3-2,NA,NA,TRBJ1-5
CASNPGQGEDTQYF,TGTGCCAGCAACCCGGGACAGGGTGAAGATACGCAGTATTTT,TRBV6-5,TRBD1,NA,TRBJ2-3
CASRGPGQHSGEQYF,TGTGCCAGCCGAGGACCGGGACAGCATTCGGGTGAGCAGTACTTC,TRBV18,TRBD1,NA,TRBJ2-7
CASSLPFGTSAGDEQFF,TGTGCCAGCAGTTTACCCTTTGGGACTAGCGCTGGGGATGAGCAGTTCTTC,TRBV28,TRBD2,NA,TRBJ2-1
CATGGDGPNEQFF,TGTGCCACCGGAGGGGACGGGCCCAATGAGCAGTTCTTC,TRBV24-1,NA,NA,TRBJ2-1
CASGQGVAKNIQYF,TGTGCCAGTGGACAGGGGGTAGCCAAAAACATTCAGTACTTC,TRBV2,TRBD1,NA,TRBJ2-4
CASSPGQGPSSYEQYF,TGTGCCAGCAGCCCAGGACAGGGGCCGAGCTCCTACGAGCAGTACTTC,TRBV7-9,TRBD1,NA,TRBJ2-7
CATRTSGTDTQYF,TGTGCCACCAGGACTAGCGGCACAGATACGCAGTATTTT,TRBV24-1,TRBD2,NA,TRBJ2-3
CASSGNGSYEQYF,TGTGCCAGCTCAGGGAACGGGAGTTACGAGCAGTACTTC,TRBV12-3/TRBV12-4,NA,once,TRBJ2-7
CASSRTGGYQPQHF,TGTGCCAGCAGCAGGACAGGGGGATATCAGCCCCAGCATTTT,TRBV2,TRBD1,NA,TRBJ1-5
CASSQGDRGSGQPQHF,TGTGCCAGCAGCCAAGGGGACAGGGGAAGCGGTCAGCCCCAGCATTTT,TRBV14,TRBD1,NA,TRBJ1-5
CASSFVGQAHNEQFF,TGTGCCAGCAGCTTTGTGGGACAGGCTCACAATGAGCAGTTCTTC,TRBV7-2,TRBD1,NA,TRBJ2-1
CASSIGGQAAKNIQYF,TGTGCCAGTAGTATAGGGGGACAGGCCGCCAAAAACATTCAGTACTTC,TRBV19,TRBD1,NA,TRBJ2-4
CASSEGHSGNTIYF,TGTGCCAGCAGTGAGGGGCATTCTGGAAACACCATATATTTT,TRBV2,NA,NA,TRBJ1-3
CASSLLRGISTDTQYF,TGTGCCAGCAGCTTACTCCGCGGTATCAGCACAGATACGCAGTATTTT,TRBV7-2,NA,NA,TRBJ2-3
CASSSKVSDTGELFF,TGTGCCAGCAGCTCGAAAGTGTCGGACACCGGGGAGCTGTTTTTT,TRBV5-6,NA,few,TRBJ2-2
CASSIKGSSYNEQFF,TGTGCCAGTAGTATTAAAGGGAGCTCCTACAATGAGCAGTTCTTC,TRBV19,NA,once,TRBJ2-1
CAISDSSGLVNIQYF,TGTGCCATCAGTGATAGTTCGGGACTAGTAAACATTCAGTACTTC,TRBV10-3,TRBD2,NA,TRBJ2-4
CASTIGQGGTDTQYF,TGTGCCAGCACTATCGGACAGGGAGGGACAGATACGCAGTATTTT,TRBV9,NA,NA,TRBJ2-3
CASSSRGGQRYEQYF,TGTGCCAGTAGTAGCCGGGGGGGCCAGCGGTACGAGCAGTACTTC,TRBV19,TRBD2,NA,TRBJ2-7
CAWTGGNSPLHF,TGTGCCTGGACAGGGGGCAATTCACCCCTCCACTTT,TRBV30,TRBD1,NA,TRBJ1-6